Listed here are 12 T cell receptor beta chains from one sample, sequenced in a study of Tregs in tolerant kidney transplant recipients. Clones were sequenced by immunoSEQ multiplex PCR, and TCRdb holds only the in-frame ones, with some missing. The data include 48,000 or so clones; the top ten clones carry around 0.8%. The sample was CD4+ T cells from blood, taken before the transplant. The receptors were sampled from a human donor who received a combined kidney and bone marrow transplant.

To note about this clone: The CDR3 end is not reached by the read, which stops 3 residues before it; the germline J gene fills it in. This sequence joins TRBV5-4 and TRBJ2-7; weak D call: TRBD2 (6 bases). The CDR3 totals 15 residues. V was cut by 1 base and J by 5 bases, with 16 bases left in between. From germline, CDR1 is SGHNT and CDR2 YYREEE (reference sequence). CDR3 residues: CASSLLGGSLDEQYF. The sequenced CDR3 bases are TGTGCCAGCAGCTTGTTGGGGGGAAGCCTGGACGAG.

This clone shows up as medium-sized by frequency. Read coverage stops 3 residues before the CDR3 terminus; the germline J gene supplies the remainder. The V and J genes are TRBV10-3 and TRBJ2-6, with TRBD2 matching over 10 bases. CDR3 length equals 16 residues. Per the germline V gene, CDR1 is ENHRY and CDR2 is SYGVKD. V lost 8 bases, J lost 0 bases, and 4 bases stayed unmatched. CDR3 DNA, as far as it was read: TGTGCCATCCGACTAGCGGGCCTCTCTGGGGCCAACGTC. This sequence encodes CAIRLAGLSGANV. In full, the CDR3 reads CAIRLAGLSGANVLTF.

A remark on this clone: The read comes to an end 3 residues before the CDR3 does, leaving the germline J gene to fill in the end. The rearrangement uses TRBV5-1 and TRBJ2-7; D possibly corresponds to TRBD1 (5 bases). This CDR3 has 14 amino acids. Germline lookup yields CDR1 SGHRS and CDR2 YFSETQ. Trimming cost V 6 bases and J 6 bases, with 19 bases left between them. CDR3 DNA, as far as it was read: TGCGCCAGCAAACCTTGGGCAGGGTCTGGCGAG. It specifies CASKPWAGSGE. The whole CDR3 sequence is CASKPWAGSGEQYF.

Of note for this clone: The read falls 3 residues short of the CDR3 end, and the missing part is taken from the germline J gene. This chain joins TRBV28 and TRBJ2-7; 8 nucleotides line up with TRBD1. Germline trimming cut 6 bases from V and 2 bases from J; bases unmatched to any gene: 9. The CDR3 contains 15 residues. CDR1 MDHEN and CDR2 SYDVKM come from the germline V gene. The CDR3 DNA, read in part, is TGTGCCAGCAGCCCAGGGGGCGCCGGACCCTACGAG. Encoded protein: CASSPGGAGPYE. The whole CDR3 protein reads CASSPGGAGPYEQYF.

Notes on this clone: The DNA ends 3 residues before the CDR3 does, and the rest of the CDR3 is filled in from the germline J gene. The V gene is TRBV7-2, the J gene TRBJ2-1; D possibly corresponds to TRBD1 (5 bases). Trimming took off 2 bases at V and 4 bases at J, with 12 bases between the two ends. Germline assignment: CDR1 SGHTA and CDR2 FQGNSA. This CDR3 has 15 residues. CDR3 sequence reads: CASSLRLGDYNEQFF. The sequenced CDR3 bases are TGTGCCAGCAGCTTAAGGCTAGGGGATTACAATGAG.

Comments on this clone: The CDR3 extends 3 residues past the end of the read, so its final part is completed from the germline J gene. The chain joins TRBV18 to TRBJ2-1; D remains unclear. Germline V gene lookup returns CDR1 KGHSH and CDR2 LQKENI. This CDR3 comprises 12 residues. V lost 5 bases, J lost 7 bases, and 9 bases lay in between. The sequenced CDR3 bases are TGTGCCAGCTCAACAAACCGTAATGAG. Its protein is CASSTNRNE. The full CDR3 protein is CASSTNRNEQFF. The full variable domain, in which reference TRBV18 and TRBJ2-1 provide the parts outside the CDR3, is NAGVMQNPRHLVRRRGQEARLRCSPMKGHSHVYWYRQLPEEGLKFMVYLQKENIIDESGMPKERFSAEFPKEGPSILRIQQVVRGDSAAYFCASSTNRNEQFFGPGTRLTVL.

Comment on this clone: The observed sequence ends 3 residues before the CDR3 terminus, with the missing tail filled in from the germline J gene. The rearrangement uses TRBV6-2 or TRBV6-3 and TRBJ2-1; 9 bases match TRBD2. Germline V gives CDR1 MNHEY, CDR2 SVGEGT. V lost 6 bases to trimming and J lost 6 bases; unmatched junction nucleotides: 9. The CDR3 is 15 amino acids. The CDR3 bases that were read are TGTGCCAGCAGCCCGATGGCGGGAGGGTGCAATGAG. Protein: CASSPMAGGCNE. The whole CDR3 protein reads CASSPMAGGCNEQFF.

About this clone: The read finishes 3 residues shy of the CDR3 end, and the germline J gene is used to complete it. The chain links TRBV7-9 to TRBJ1-6; D is unresolved. The V and J ends lost 2 bases and 8 bases respectively, with 4 bases between them. The CDR3 totals 12 residues. Germline CDR1 SEHNR, CDR2 FQNEAQ (reference sequence). The sequenced CDR3 bases are TGTGCCAGCAGCTTACCAGATTCACCC. It translates to CASSLPDSP. The CDR3, in full, reads CASSLPDSPLHF.

Concerning this clone itself: Coverage ceases 3 residues before the CDR3 finishes, and the germline J gene fills in the end. The rearrangement uses TRBV19 and TRBJ2-1, with TRBD2 identical over 7 bases. The V and J ends lost 5 bases and 5 bases, in that order; junction bases with no gene match: 12. CDR1 is LNHDA, CDR2 SQIVND, per germline (reference sequence). The CDR3 is 16 amino acids. Partial CDR3 DNA: TGTGCCAGTAGTTTTCAGCGGGAACTCATTAACAATGAG. Its translation is CASSFQRELINNE. The CDR3 in its entirety is CASSFQRELINNEQFF.

With respect to this clone: The read finishes 3 residues shy of the CDR3 end, and the germline J gene is used to complete it. This chain links TRBV13 with TRBJ1-2; D remains ambiguous. CDR3 length: 12 residues. CDR1 is PRHDT and CDR2 is FYEKMQ in the germline V gene (reference sequence). Trimming pared 0 bases from V and 7 bases from J, leaving 6 bases between. The CDR3: CASSLGGRGYTF. The part of the CDR3 DNA that was read is TGTGCCAGCAGCTTAGGAGGGCGTGGC.

For this clone: The read ends 3 residues shy of where the CDR3 ends; the end is completed using the germline J gene. The V and J genes are TRBV5-1 and TRBJ1-6, with TRBD1 matching 7 bases. The CDR3 consists of 16 residues. Germline V CDR1 and CDR2: SGHRS, YFSETQ. V shed 3 bases and J 7 bases; nucleotides not matched to a gene: 10. CDR3 sequence reads: CASSSAPGTANSPLHF. The sequenced part of the CDR3 DNA is TGCGCCAGCAGCTCGGCCCCCGGGACAGCGAATTCACCC.

With regard to this clone: The CDR3 extends 3 residues past the end of the read, so its final part is completed from the germline J gene. This sequence joins TRBV7-9 and TRBJ1-2, with D perhaps matching TRBD1 (5 bases). Germline loops: CDR1 SEHNR, CDR2 FQNEAQ (reference sequence). The CDR3 runs to 13 residues. The germline V and J ends were trimmed by 2 bases and 6 bases, with 10 bases remaining between them. CDR3 region: CASSLRTGDGYTF. The sequenced CDR3 bases are TGTGCCAGCAGCTTAAGGACGGGGGATGGC.